This TCR beta chain was captured in a study of T cell responses to AZD1222 COVID-19 vaccine. Comment on this clone: Its target is unknown.

The protocol was immunoSEQ multiplex PCR, while the TCRdb copy is restricted to in-frame clones and leaves out a portion. The sample has roughly 140,000 clones, about 93% seen once. V was cut by 5 bases and J by 4 bases, with 17 bases left in between. The germline gives CDR1 MDHEN, CDR2 SYDVKM. The CDR3 sequence is 15 residues long. Findings and caveats of the study: White British people made up most donors, females outnumbered males, and clonal diversity was possibly underestimated. Spike-specific TCR breadth and depth went up after people got two AZD1222 doses.

The TCR comes from an adult in good health. The chain is built from TRBV28 and TRBJ1-2; the D is unclear. The sample here was peripheral blood, taken on day 0 of MenACWY control vaccination. The CDR3 coding sequence is TGTGCCAGCAGTCCCAACCCCGGGGTTACCTATGGCTACACCTTC. Its protein product is CASSPNPGVTYGYTF.